This TCR beta chain stems from a study of T cells in Graves' hyperthyroidism and ophthalmopathy. The TCR beta CDR3 regions underwent amplification using RNA transcripts as the source. Primed by the HTBI set, a first-round RT-PCR was run on the TCR CDR3. TCRdb recomputed calls from the multiplex PCR reads with MiXCR, one row per CDR3 protein. The profile covers nearly 750,000 distinct CDR3 sequences, with 30% to 40% appearing a single time and around 30% taken by the ten largest. Participants, patients aged 18 to 65, had newly diagnosed hyperthyroidism with a duration under 2 months. The CDR3 covers 14 residues. In germline, CDR1 is SGHTA, CDR2 FQGNSA.

Sequenced input: blood. The TCR comes from a woman aged 40 to 49 with Graves' hyperthyroidism. The chain links TRBV7-2 to TRBJ2-1, with D perhaps matching TRBD1 or TRBD2 (6 bases each). The end of the DNA is better explained by TRBJ2-7, so the J call may be wrong. The CDR3 DNA sequence: TGTGCCAGCAGCTTAGAGGGGGGTTACAATGAGCAGTACTTC. Amino acids: CASSLEGGYNEQYF.